The 15 T cell receptor beta chains reported below all come from one sample, sequenced in a study of post-analysis software for immune sequencing data (dated by TCRdb to about 2015). Summary of the overall study and its limitations: Patients showed significantly higher frequencies than controls for a handful of TRBV segments, among them TRBV5-6, TRBV5-1 and TRBV20-1.

Receptor libraries were prepared by PCR. Sequencer: Illumina HiSeq 2500. To reduce PCR and sequencing biases, unique molecular identifiers were incorporated into the TCR beta cDNA libraries. TCRdb reanalyzed the raw reads on its own, using fastp at Q25 for trimming and MiXCR for clone calling, and kept in-frame beta chains. Each CDR3 protein gets just one entry, which takes the most common genes and DNA from the rows behind it. Recorded for this sample are roughly 670,000 distinct CDR3 sequences; more than 50% of them occurred a single time. The top ten constitute about 11% of the sample. Which antigens these TCRs recognize remains unknown. Specimen: blood. Every receptor here comes from a girl between 2 and 10 years old with multiple sclerosis.

V is TRBV7-9 and J is TRBJ2-1; possible D gene TRBD1, 6 bases. The CDR3 extends over 13 amino acids. V lost 5 bases to trimming and J lost 7 bases, with 12 bases between them. The germline CDR1 and CDR2 sequences are SEHNR and FQNEAQ (reference sequence). The CDR3 DNA is TGTGCCAGCAGCGTTCTACAGGGTAATGAGCAGTTCTTC. This gives the protein CASSVLQGNEQFF.

The chain links TRBV5-1 to TRBJ1-6; no definite D call. Trimming stripped 4 bases from V and 1 base from J, with 21 bases between. Per germline, CDR1 SGHRS and CDR2 YFSETQ. The length of the CDR3 is 19 residues. CDR3 protein: CASSVGPPGLGSYNSPLHF. CDR3 coding DNA: TGCGCCAGCAGCGTAGGACCCCCTGGATTAGGATCCTATAATTCACCCCTCCACTTT.

This chain connects TRBV7-9 to TRBJ2-1; D gene ambiguous. CDR3 size: 16 residues. Trimming shortened V by 5 bases and J by 2 bases, and 16 bases separated the two germline ends. Germline V lookup: CDR1 SEHNR, CDR2 FQNEAQ (reference sequence). The CDR3 region is CASSPPEANTYNEQFF. The CDR3 DNA follows: TGTGCCAGCAGCCCCCCGGAAGCGAACACCTACAATGAGCAGTTCTTC.

This sequence joins TRBV29-1 and TRBJ2-3, with D unclear. The ends were cut back, 7 bases at V and 0 bases at J, with 14 bases in the middle. The CDR3 is 14 residues long. The germline CDR1 and CDR2 sequences are SQVTM and ANQGSEA. CDR3 DNA: TGCAGCGAAAGCCTCCAATCTAGCACAGATACGCAGTATTTT. Residues: CSESLQSSTDTQYF.

J is TRBJ2-1 and V is TRBV29-1; possibly TRBD1 for D (5 bases). Trimming removed 6 bases at V and 4 bases at J, with 10 bases between. The CDR3 has 12 amino acids. The V gene's germline CDR1 is SQVTM and CDR2 ANQGSEA. The CDR3 region is CSVRADYNEQFF. The CDR3 nucleotides read TGCAGCGTCAGGGCCGATTACAATGAGCAGTTCTTC.

The chain is built from TRBV12-3 or TRBV12-4 and TRBJ1-1; 8 nucleotides line up with TRBD1. CDR3 length equals 15 residues. J gave up 10 bases and V 3 bases, and 13 bases lay outside the gene matches. As DNA, the CDR3 is TGTGCCAGCAGTTTCGTCGGACAGGGTCATATTGGAGCTTTCTTT. It translates to CASSFVGQGHIGAFF.

A single count supports this clonotype. The chain links TRBV29-1 to TRBJ1-1; D is possibly TRBD1 (5 bases). Per germline, CDR1 SQVTM and CDR2 ANQGSEA. The germline V and J ends were trimmed by 4 bases and 3 bases, with 21 bases remaining between them. The CDR3 covers 16 residues. The CDR3 region has the DNA TGCAGCGTTGCAAGAAGGCAGGGCTTGTCGTACACTGAAGCTTTCTTT. This translates into CSVARRQGLSYTEAFF.

The chain carries TRBV29-1 and TRBJ1-1; no firm D call. The CDR3 runs 13 residues. Per the germline V gene, CDR1 is SQVTM and CDR2 is ANQGSEA. As DNA, the CDR3 is TGCAGTGGCTCGGAGGGTGGGAACACTGAAGCTTTCTTT. Its translation is CSGSEGGNTEAFF.

The chain carries TRBV29-1 and TRBJ1-2; D is uncertain. The CDR3 sequence is 13 residues long. The germline gives CDR1 SQVTM, CDR2 ANQGSEA. V was clipped by 7 bases and J by 2 bases, with 14 bases between them. CDR3 in amino acids: CSAPAEGNYGYTF. CDR3 in DNA: TGCAGCGCGCCGGCGGAGGGCAACTATGGCTACACCTTC.

V gene TRBV6-6 combines with J gene TRBJ2-1; TRBD1 matches at 8 bases. This CDR3 is 15 amino acids long. Looked up from germline, CDR1 is MNHNY and CDR2 is SVGAGI (reference sequence). Trimming removed 7 bases from V and 6 bases from J; junction bases left unmatched: 11. The CDR3 reads CASNRQGPFSNEQFF. The CDR3 bases are TGTGCCAGCAACAGACAGGGGCCCTTCAGCAATGAGCAGTTCTTC.

This clonotype was seen a handful of times. The gene calls are TRBV18 and TRBJ2-5; 7 nucleotides align to TRBD1. With V trimmed by 2 bases and J by 3 bases, 15 bases remained unmatched. The CDR3 length is 18 residues. From germline, CDR1 is KGHSH and CDR2 LQKENI. CDR3 sequence (DNA): TGTGCCAGCTCACCAGGGACCAGAAGGGGGCGAGGGGAAGAGACCCAGTACTTC. It encodes CASSPGTRRGRGEETQYF.

The chain joins TRBV10-3 to TRBJ1-5; TRBD1 agrees at 7 bases. The germline V gene encodes CDR1 ENHRY and CDR2 SYGVKD. There are 14 residues in the CDR3. The V and J ends lost 5 bases and 4 bases, in that order; junction bases with no gene match: 5. CDR3 protein: CAISKGQANQPQHF. As DNA, the CDR3 is TGTGCCATCAGTAAAGGACAGGCAAATCAGCCCCAGCATTTT.

This chain links TRBV7-9 with TRBJ2-1; 8 bases are shared with TRBD2. The CDR3 contains 12 residues. V lost 6 bases, J lost 12 bases, and 7 bases stayed unmatched. Per the germline V gene, CDR1 is SEHNR and CDR2 is FQNEAQ (reference sequence). The CDR3 region has the DNA TGTGCCAGCAGTCAAGCGGGACTAGGGCAGTTCTTC. Translation gives CASSQAGLGQFF. Using reference TRBV7-9 and TRBJ2-1 for the parts outside the CDR3, the full variable domain is DTGVSQNPRHKITKRGQNVTFRCDPISEHNRLYWYRQTLGQGPEFLTYFQNEAQLEKSRLLSDRFSAERPKGSFSTLEIQRTEQGDSAMYLCASSQAGLGQFFGPGTRLTVL.

The chain links TRBV15 to TRBJ1-5; 9 bases map to TRBD1. The CDR3 runs 18 residues. The ends lost 5 bases at V and 1 base at J; junction bases unmatched: 12. Germline V gives CDR1 LNHNV, CDR2 YYDKDF (reference sequence). The CDR3 loop reads CATSAILGQGGSNQPQHF. CDR3 DNA: TGTGCCACCAGCGCAATACTGGGACAGGGAGGGAGCAATCAGCCCCAGCATTTT.

The chain carries TRBV11-3 and TRBJ2-5, with unresolved D. The V gene's germline CDR1 is SGHNT and CDR2 YENEEA. There are 13 residues in the CDR3. The ends were cut back, 3 bases at V and 3 bases at J, with 8 bases in the middle. This CDR3 reads CASSFTAKETQYF. The CDR3 DNA is TGTGCCAGCAGCTTTACAGCAAAAGAGACCCAGTACTTC.